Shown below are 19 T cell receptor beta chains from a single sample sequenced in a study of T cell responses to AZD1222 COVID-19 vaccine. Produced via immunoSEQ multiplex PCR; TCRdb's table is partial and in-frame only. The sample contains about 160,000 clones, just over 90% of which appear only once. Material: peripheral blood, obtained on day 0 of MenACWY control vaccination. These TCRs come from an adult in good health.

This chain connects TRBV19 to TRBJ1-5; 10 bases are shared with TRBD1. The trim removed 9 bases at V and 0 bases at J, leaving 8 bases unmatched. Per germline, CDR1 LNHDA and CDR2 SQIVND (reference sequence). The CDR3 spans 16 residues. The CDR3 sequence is CASLPGTGVSNQPQHF. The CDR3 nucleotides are TGTGCCAGCCTCCCCGGGACAGGGGTTAGCAATCAGCCCCAGCATTTT.

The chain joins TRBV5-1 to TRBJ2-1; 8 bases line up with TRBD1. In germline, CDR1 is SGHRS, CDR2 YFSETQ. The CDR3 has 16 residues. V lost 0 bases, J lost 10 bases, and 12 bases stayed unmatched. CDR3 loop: CASSLDGQGLIGEQFF. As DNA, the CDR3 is TGCGCCAGCAGCTTGGATGGACAGGGATTAATCGGCGAGCAGTTCTTC.

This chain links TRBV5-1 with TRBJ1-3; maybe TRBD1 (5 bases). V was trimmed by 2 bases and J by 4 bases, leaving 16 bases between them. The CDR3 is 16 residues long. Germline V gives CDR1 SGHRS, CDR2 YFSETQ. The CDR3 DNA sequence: TGCGCCAGCAGCTTTGGCCCTCAGGGTACCGGAAACACCATATATTTT. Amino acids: CASSFGPQGTGNTIYF.

CDR3 amino acids: CASSLEGGSLPDTQYF. The CDR3 coding sequence is TGTGCCAGCAGTTTAGAAGGGGGGTCTCTCCCAGATACGCAGTATTTT. V usage is TRBV28 and J usage is TRBJ2-3; D tentatively fits TRBD1 or TRBD2 (6 bases each). Germline CDR1 MDHEN, CDR2 SYDVKM. The CDR3 has 16 amino acids. Trimming shortened V by 2 bases and J by 4 bases, and 16 bases separated the two germline ends. Full variable domain (outside the CDR3, taken from reference TRBV28 and TRBJ2-3): DVKVTQSSRYLVKRTGEKVFLECVQDMDHENMFWYRQDPGLGLRLIYFSYDVKMKEKGDIPEGYSVSREKKERFSLILESASTNQTSMYLCASSLEGGSLPDTQYFGPGTRLTVL.

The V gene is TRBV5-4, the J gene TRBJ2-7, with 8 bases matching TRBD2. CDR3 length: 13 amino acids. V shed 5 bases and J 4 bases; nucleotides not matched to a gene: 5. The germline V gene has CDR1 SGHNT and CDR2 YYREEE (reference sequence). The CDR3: CASSRREGYEQYF. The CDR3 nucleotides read TGTGCCAGCAGTCGACGGGAGGGGTACGAGCAGTACTTC. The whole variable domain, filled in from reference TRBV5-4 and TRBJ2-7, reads ETGVTQSPTHLIKTRGQQVTLRCSSQSGHNTVSWYQQALGQGPQFIFQYYREEENGRGNFPPRFSGLQFPNYSSELNVNALELDDSALYLCASSRREGYEQYFGPGTRLTVT.

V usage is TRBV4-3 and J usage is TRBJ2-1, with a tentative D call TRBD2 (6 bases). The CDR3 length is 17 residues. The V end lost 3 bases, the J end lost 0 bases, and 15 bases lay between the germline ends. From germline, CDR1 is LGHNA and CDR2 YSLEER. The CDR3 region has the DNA TGCGCCAGCAGCCACGACCACCGGGGGAGCTCCTACAATGAGCAGTTCTTC. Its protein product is CASSHDHRGSSYNEQFF.

CDR3 sequence reads: CASSPGLAGGHEQFF. The DNA of the CDR3 is TGTGCCAGCAGCCCGGGACTAGCGGGAGGTCATGAGCAGTTCTTC. This sequence joins TRBV7-3 and TRBJ2-1; 15 nucleotides align to TRBD2. Germline assignment: CDR1 SGHTA and CDR2 FQGTGA. The J segment lost 8 bases and the V segment lost 5 bases, leaving 4 bases of the junction unmatched. This CDR3 contains 15 residues. The full variable domain, rest sourced from reference TRBV7-3 and TRBJ2-1, is GAGVSQTPSNKVTEKGKYVELRCDPISGHTALYWYRQSLGQGPEFLIYFQGTGAADDSGLPNDRFFAVRPEGSVSTLKIQRTERGDSAVYLCASSPGLAGGHEQFFGPGTRLTVL.

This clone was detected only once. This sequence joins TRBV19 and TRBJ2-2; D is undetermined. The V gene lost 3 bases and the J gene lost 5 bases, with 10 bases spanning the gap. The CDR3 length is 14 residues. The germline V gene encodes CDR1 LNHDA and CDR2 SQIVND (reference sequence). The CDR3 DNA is TGTGCCAGTAGTATCCCCCAGGCGACCGGGGAGCTGTTTTTT. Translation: CASSIPQATGELFF.

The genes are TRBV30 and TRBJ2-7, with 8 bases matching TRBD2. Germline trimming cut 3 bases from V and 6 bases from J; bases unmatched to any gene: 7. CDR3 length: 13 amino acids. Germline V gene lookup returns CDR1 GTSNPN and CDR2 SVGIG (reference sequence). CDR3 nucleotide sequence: TGTGCCTGGAGCCCGGGACTAGAAACCGAGCAGTACTTC. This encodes CAWSPGLETEQYF.

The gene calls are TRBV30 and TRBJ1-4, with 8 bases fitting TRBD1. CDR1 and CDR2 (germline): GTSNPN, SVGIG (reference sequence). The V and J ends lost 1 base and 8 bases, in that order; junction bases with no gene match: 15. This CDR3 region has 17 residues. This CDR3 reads CAWSGGTGSRSPEKLFF. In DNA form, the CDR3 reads TGTGCCTGGAGTGGCGGGACAGGAAGCCGGTCGCCCGAAAAACTGTTTTTT. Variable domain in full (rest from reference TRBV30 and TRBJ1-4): SQTIHQWPATLVQPVGSPLSLECTVEGTSNPNLYWYRQAAGRGLQLLFYSVGIGQISSEVPQNLSASRPQDRQFILSSKKLLLSDSGFYLCAWSGGTGSRSPEKLFFGSGTQLSVL.

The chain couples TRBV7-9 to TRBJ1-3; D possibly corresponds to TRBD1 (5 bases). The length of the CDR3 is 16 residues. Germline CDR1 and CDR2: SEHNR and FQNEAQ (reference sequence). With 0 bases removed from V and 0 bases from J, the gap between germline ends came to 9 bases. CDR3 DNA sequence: TGTGCCAGCAGCTTAGCTCGGGGGGTCTCTGGAAACACCATATATTTT. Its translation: CASSLARGVSGNTIYF.

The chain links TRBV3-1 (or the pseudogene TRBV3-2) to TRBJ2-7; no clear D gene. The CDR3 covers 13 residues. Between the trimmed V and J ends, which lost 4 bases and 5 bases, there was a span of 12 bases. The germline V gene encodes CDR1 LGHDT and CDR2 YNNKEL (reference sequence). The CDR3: CASSRLGSNEQYF. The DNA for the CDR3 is TGTGCCAGCAGCCGGTTGGGATCAAACGAGCAGTACTTC.

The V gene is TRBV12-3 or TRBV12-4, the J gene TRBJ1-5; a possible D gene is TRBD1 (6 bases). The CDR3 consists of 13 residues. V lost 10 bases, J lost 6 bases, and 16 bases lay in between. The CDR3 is CATTEGGSQPQHF. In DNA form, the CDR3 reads TGTGCCACCACGGAGGGGGGCAGTCAGCCCCAGCATTTT.

For the CDR3, the DNA is TGTGCCAGCATCCCCGGGGTCGGCAATGAGCAGTTCTTC. Protein: CASIPGVGNEQFF. V usage is TRBV12-3 or TRBV12-4 and J usage is TRBJ2-1; weak D call: TRBD2 (5 bases). V was pared by 7 bases and J by 6 bases, with 13 bases between. The CDR3 is 13 amino acids.

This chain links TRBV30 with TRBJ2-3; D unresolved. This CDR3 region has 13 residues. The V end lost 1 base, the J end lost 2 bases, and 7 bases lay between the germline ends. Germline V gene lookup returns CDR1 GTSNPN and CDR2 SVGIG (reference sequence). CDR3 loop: CAWSGQYTDTQYF. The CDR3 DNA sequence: TGTGCCTGGAGTGGCCAATACACAGATACGCAGTATTTT.

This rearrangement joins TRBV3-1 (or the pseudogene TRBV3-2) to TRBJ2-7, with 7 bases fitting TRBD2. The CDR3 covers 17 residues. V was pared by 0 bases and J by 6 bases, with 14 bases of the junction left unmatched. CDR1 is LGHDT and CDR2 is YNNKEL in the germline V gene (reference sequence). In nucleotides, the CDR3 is TGTGCCAGCAGCCAAGACCAGCGGGGCAGTGGGAAGTTCGAGCAGTACTTC. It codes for CASSQDQRGSGKFEQYF.

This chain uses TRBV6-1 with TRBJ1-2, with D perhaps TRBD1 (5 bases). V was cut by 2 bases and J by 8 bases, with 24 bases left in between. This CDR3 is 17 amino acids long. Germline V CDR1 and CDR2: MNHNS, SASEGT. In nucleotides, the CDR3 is TGTGCCAGCAGTGAACGCGGCTGGGGGTCCGCCGGGCGAGGCTACACCTTC. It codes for CASSERGWGSAGRGYTF.

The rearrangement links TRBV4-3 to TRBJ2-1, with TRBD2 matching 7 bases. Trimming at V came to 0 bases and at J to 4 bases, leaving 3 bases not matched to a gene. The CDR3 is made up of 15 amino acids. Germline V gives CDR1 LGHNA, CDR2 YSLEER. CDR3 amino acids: CASSQDGGTYNEQFF. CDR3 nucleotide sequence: TGCGCCAGCAGCCAAGACGGGGGGACTTACAATGAGCAGTTCTTC.

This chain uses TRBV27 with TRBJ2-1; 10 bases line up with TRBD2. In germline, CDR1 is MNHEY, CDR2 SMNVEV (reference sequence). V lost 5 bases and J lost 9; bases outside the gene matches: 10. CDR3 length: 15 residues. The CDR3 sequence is CASSRRLAGVVEQFF. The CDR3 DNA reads TGTGCCAGCAGTCGCAGGCTAGCGGGAGTGGTTGAGCAGTTCTTC.